The entry that follows covers one TCR beta chain sequence. The data originate from a study of blood T cell repertoires in COVID-19. Original analysis: The authors estimated nucleated cell counts from reference gene primer amplification. Sequenced by immunoSEQ multiplex PCR; TCRdb stores in-frame clones only, minus some. The V and J calls and clone size were taken over from that table, and D and trimming were inferred from the DNA. The table records 120,000 or so clones, 70% to 90% of them present only once. This sequence originates from a woman older than 75 with acute or convalescent COVID-19. The sample taken for sequencing was peripheral blood.

CDR3 residues: CASSQEGANTGELFF. The CDR3 bases are TGTGCCAGCAGCCAAGAAGGGGCGAACACCGGGGAGCTGTTTTTT. The J gene is TRBJ2-2, the V gene TRBV3-1 (or the pseudogene TRBV3-2); D is possibly TRBD1 (5 bases). The ends were cut back, 0 bases at V and 0 bases at J, with 5 bases in the middle. In germline, CDR1 is LGHDT, CDR2 YNNKEL (reference sequence). The CDR3 sequence is 15 residues long.